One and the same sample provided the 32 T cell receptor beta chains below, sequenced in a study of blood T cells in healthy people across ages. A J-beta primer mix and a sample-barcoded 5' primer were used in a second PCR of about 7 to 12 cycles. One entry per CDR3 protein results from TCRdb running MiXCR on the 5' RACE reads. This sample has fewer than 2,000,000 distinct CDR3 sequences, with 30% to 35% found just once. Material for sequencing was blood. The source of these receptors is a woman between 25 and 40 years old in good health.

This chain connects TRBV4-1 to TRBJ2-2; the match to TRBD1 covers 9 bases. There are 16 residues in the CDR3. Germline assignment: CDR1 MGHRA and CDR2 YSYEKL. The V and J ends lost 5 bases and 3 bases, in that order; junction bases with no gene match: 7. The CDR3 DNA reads TGCGCCAGCAGCGTAACGGGACAGGGAGACACCGGGGAGCTGTTTTTT. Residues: CASSVTGQGDTGELFF.

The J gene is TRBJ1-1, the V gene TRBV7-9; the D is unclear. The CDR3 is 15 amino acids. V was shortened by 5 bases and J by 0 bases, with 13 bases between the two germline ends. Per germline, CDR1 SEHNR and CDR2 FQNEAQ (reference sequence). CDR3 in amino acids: CASSDRSLMNTEAFF. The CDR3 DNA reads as TGTGCCAGCAGCGACCGATCATTAATGAACACTGAAGCTTTCTTT. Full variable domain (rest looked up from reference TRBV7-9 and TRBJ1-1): DTGVSQNPRHKITKRGQNVTFRCDPISEHNRLYWYRQTLGQGPEFLTYFQNEAQLEKSRLLSDRFSAERPKGSFSTLEIQRTEQGDSAMYLCASSDRSLMNTEAFFGQGTRLTVV.

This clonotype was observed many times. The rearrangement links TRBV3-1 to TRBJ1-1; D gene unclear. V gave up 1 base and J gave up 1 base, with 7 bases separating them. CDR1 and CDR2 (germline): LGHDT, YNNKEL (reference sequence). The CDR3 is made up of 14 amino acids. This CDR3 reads CASSQVRSNTEAFF. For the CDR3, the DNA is TGTGCCAGCAGCCAAGTTAGGTCGAACACTGAAGCTTTCTTT.

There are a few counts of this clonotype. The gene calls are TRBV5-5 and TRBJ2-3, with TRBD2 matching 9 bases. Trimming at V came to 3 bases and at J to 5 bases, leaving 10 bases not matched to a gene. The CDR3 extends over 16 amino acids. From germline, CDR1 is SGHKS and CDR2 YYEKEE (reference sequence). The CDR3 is CASSSRAGGRGDTQYF. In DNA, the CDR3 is TGTGCCAGCAGCTCTAGAGCGGGAGGTCGCGGAGATACGCAGTATTTT.

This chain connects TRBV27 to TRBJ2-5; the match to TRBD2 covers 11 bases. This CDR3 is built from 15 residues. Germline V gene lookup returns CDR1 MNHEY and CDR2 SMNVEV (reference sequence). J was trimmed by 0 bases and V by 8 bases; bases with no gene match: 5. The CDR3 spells CASGGLADYQETQYF. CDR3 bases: TGTGCCAGCGGGGGACTAGCGGACTACCAAGAGACCCAGTACTTC.

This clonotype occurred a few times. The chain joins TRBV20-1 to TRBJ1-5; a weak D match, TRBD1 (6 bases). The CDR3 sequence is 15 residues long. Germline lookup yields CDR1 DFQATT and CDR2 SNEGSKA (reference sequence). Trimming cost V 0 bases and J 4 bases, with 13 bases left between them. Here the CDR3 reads CSAREQGGGNQPQHF. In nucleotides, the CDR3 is TGCAGTGCTAGAGAACAGGGAGGCGGGAATCAGCCCCAGCATTTT.

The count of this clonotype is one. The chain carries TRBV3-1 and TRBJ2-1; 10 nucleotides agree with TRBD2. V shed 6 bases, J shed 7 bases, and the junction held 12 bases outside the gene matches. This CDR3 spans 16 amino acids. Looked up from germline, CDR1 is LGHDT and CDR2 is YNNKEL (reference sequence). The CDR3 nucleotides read TGTGCCAGCAGGCGGAGCGTAGCGGGGGGAGGGAATGAGCAGTTCTTC. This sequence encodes CASRRSVAGGGNEQFF.

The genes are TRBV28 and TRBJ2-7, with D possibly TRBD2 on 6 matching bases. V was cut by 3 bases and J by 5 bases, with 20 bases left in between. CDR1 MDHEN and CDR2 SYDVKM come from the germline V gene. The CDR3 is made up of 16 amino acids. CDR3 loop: CASSFPGGSRSNEQYF. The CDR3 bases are TGTGCCAGCAGTTTCCCCGGGGGTTCCCGGAGTAACGAGCAGTACTTC.

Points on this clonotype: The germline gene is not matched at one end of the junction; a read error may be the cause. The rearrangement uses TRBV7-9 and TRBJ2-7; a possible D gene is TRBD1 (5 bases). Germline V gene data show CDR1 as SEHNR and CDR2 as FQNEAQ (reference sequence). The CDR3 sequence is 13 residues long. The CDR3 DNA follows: TGTGCCGGCAGCTTAGAGGTGGGGCACGAGCAGTACTTC. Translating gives CAGSLEVGHEQYF.

The CDR3, as DNA: TGTGCCAGCAGCCCCCACCGAGCGGGTGGCGATACGCAGTATTTT. Amino acids: CASSPHRAGGDTQYF. The chain has TRBV7-2 and TRBJ2-3; TRBD2 might be the D (6 bases). Looked up from germline, CDR1 is SGHTA and CDR2 is FQGNSA. V was trimmed by 5 bases and J by 6 bases, leaving 18 bases between them. CDR3 length: 15 residues.

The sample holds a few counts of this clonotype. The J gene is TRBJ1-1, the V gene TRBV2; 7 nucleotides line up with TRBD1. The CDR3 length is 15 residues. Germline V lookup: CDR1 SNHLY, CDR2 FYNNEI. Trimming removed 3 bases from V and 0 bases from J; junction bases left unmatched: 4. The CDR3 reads CASSDPTGMNTEAFF. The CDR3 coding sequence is TGTGCCAGCAGTGATCCGACAGGGATGAACACTGAAGCTTTCTTT.

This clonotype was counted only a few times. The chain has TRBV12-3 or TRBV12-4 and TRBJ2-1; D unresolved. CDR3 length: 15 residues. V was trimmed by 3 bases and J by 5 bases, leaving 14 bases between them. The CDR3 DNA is TGTGCCAGCAGTTTCGGTCCCAGAACTAACAATGAGCAGTTCTTC. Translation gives CASSFGPRTNNEQFF.

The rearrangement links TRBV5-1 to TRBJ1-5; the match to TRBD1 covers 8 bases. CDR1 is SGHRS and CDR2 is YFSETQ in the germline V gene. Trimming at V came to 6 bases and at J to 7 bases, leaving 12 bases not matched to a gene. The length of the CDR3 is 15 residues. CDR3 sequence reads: CASTVDRGPGQPQHF. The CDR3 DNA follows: TGCGCCAGCACGGTTGACAGGGGCCCCGGGCAGCCCCAGCATTTT. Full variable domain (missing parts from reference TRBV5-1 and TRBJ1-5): KAGVTQTPRYLIKTRGQQVTLSCSPISGHRSVSWYQQTPGQGLQFLFEYFSETQRNKGNFPGRFSGRQFSNSRSEMNVSTLELGDSALYLCASTVDRGPGQPQHFGDGTRLSIL.

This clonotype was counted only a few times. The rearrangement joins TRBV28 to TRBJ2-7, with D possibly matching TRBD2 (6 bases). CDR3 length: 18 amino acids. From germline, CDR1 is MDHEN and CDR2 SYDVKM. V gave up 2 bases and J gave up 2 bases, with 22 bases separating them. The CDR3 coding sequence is TGTGCCAGCAGTTTACCTCTAGGGACTGGGTCGCCCCCCTACGAGCAGTACTTC. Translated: CASSLPLGTGSPPYEQYF. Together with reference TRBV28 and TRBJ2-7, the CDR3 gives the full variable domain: DVKVTQSSRYLVKRTGEKVFLECVQDMDHENMFWYRQDPGLGLRLIYFSYDVKMKEKGDIPEGYSVSREKKERFSLILESASTNQTSMYLCASSLPLGTGSPPYEQYFGPGTRLTVT.

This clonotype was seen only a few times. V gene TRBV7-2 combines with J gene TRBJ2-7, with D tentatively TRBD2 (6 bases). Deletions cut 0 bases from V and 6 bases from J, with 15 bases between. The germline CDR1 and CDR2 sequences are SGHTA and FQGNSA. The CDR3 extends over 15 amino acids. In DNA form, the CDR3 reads TGTGCCAGCAGCTTAGCTAGCGGTGGGTCGGGCGAGCAGTACTTC. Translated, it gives CASSLASGGSGEQYF.

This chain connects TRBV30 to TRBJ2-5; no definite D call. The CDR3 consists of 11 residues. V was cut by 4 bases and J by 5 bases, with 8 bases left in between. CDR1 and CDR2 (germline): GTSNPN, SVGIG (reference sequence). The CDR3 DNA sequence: TGTGCCTGGAAGCCCCACGAGACCCAGTACTTC. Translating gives CAWKPHETQYF.

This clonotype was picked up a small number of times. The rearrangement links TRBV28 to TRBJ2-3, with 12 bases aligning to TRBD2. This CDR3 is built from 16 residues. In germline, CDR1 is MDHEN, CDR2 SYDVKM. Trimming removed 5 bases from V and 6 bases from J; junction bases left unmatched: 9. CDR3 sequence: CASSTRLAGVQDTQYF. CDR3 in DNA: TGTGCCAGCAGTACTCGACTAGCGGGAGTTCAGGATACGCAGTATTTT.

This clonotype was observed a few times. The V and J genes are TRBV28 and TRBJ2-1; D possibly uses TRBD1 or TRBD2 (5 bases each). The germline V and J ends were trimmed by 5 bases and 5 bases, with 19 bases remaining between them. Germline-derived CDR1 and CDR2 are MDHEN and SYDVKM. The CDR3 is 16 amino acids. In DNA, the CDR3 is TGTGCCAGCAGTCGCCGGGGCCTTCGTAATAACAATGAGCAGTTCTTC. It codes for CASSRRGLRNNNEQFF.

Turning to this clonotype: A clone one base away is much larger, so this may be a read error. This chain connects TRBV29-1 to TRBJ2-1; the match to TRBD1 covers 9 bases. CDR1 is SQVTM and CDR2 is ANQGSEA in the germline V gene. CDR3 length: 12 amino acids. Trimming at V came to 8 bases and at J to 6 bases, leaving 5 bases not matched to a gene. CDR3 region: CSTMTGGNEQFF. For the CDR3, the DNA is TGCAGCACCATGACAGGGGGCAATGAGCAGTTCTTC.

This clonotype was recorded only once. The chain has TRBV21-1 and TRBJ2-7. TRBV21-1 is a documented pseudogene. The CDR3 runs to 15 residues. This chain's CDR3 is CASSKVGRAYYEQYF. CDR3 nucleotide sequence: TGTGCCAGCAGCAAAGTAGGTAGAGCGTACTACGAGCAGTACTTC.

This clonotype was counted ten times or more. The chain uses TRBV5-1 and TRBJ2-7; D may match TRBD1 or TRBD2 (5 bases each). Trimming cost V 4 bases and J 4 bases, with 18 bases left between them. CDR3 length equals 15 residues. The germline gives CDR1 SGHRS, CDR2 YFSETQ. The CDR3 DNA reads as TGCGCCAGCAGCCCGGGACGTATGGAAACGTACGAGCAGTACTTC. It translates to CASSPGRMETYEQYF.

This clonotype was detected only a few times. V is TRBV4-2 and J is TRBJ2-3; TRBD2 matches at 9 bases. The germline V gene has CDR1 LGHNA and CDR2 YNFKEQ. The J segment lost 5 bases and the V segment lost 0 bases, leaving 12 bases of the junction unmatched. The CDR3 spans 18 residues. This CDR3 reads CASSQELVAGAGRDTQYF. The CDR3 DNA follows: TGTGCCAGCAGCCAAGAATTGGTAGCGGGGGCCGGGAGAGATACGCAGTATTTT.

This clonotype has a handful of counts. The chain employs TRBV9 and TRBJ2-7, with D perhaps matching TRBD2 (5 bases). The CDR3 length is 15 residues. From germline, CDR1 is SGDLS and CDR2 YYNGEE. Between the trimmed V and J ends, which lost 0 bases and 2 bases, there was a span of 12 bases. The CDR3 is CASSVEAGGTYEQYF. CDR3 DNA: TGTGCCAGCAGCGTAGAGGCAGGAGGTACCTACGAGCAGTACTTC.

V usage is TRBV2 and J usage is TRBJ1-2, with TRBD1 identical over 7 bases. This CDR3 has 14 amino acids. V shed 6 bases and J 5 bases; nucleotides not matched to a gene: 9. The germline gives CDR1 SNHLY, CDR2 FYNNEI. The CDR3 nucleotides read TGTGCCAGCAGGCCGGACAGGACCCTTTATGGCTACACCTTC. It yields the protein CASRPDRTLYGYTF.

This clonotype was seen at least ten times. CDR3: CATSDLANDDTQYF. CDR3 DNA sequence: TGTGCCACCAGTGATTTAGCCAACGACGATACGCAGTATTTT. The V gene is TRBV24-1, the J gene TRBJ2-3; no firm D call. Germline CDR1 KGHDR, CDR2 SFDVKD. This CDR3 comprises 14 residues. The ends were cut back, 1 base at V and 6 bases at J, with 10 bases in the middle.

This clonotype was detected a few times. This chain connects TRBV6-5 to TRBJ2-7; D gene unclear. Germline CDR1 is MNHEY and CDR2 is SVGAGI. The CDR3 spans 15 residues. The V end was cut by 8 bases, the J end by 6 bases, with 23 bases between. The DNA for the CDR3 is TGTGCCAGCCGTCGCAACCGCGAACTAAGGACCGAGCAGTACTTC. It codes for CASRRNRELRTEQYF.

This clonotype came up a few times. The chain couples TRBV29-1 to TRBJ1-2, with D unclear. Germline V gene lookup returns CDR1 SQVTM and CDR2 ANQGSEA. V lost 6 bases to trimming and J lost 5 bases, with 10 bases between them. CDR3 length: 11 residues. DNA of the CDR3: TGCAGCGTCTCCGCCATTTATGGCTACACCTTC. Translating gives CSVSAIYGYTF. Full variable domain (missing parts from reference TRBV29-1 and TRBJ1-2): SAVISQKPSRDICQRGTSLTIQCQVDSQVTMMFWYRQQPGQSLTLIATANQGSEATYESGFVIDKFPISRPNLTFSTLTVSNMSPEDSSIYLCSVSAIYGYTFGSGTRLTVV.

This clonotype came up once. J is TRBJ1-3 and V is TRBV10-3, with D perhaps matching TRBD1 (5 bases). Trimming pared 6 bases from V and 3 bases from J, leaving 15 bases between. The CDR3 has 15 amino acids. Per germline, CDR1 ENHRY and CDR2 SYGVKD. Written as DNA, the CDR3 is TGTGCCATCAGGGGGACCGGGAGCGGTGGAAACACCATATATTTT. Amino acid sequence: CAIRGTGSGGNTIYF.

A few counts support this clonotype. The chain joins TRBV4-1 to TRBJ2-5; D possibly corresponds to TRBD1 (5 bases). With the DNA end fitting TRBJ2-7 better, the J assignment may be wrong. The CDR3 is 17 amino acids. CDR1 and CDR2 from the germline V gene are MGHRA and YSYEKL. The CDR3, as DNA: TGCGCCAGCAGCCAAGAACTAAGGGGTAAAGGGCGTAACGAGCAGTACTTC. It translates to CASSQELRGKGRNEQYF.

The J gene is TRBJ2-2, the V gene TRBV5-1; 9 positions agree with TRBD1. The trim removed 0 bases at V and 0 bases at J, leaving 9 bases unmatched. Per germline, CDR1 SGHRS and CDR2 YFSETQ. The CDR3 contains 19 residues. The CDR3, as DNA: TGCGCCAGCAGCTTGGGCCCATCCGGGACAGGGACGAACACCGGGGAGCTGTTTTTT. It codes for CASSLGPSGTGTNTGELFF. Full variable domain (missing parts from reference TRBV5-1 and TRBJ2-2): KAGVTQTPRYLIKTRGQQVTLSCSPISGHRSVSWYQQTPGQGLQFLFEYFSETQRNKGNFPGRFSGRQFSNSRSEMNVSTLELGDSALYLCASSLGPSGTGTNTGELFFGEGSRLTVL.

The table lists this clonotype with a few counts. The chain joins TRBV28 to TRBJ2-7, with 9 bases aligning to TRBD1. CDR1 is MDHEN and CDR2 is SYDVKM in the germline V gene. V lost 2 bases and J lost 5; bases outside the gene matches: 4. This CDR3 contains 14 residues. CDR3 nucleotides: TGTGCCAGCAGTTTAGGGACAGGGAGCGACGAGCAGTACTTC. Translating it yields CASSLGTGSDEQYF.

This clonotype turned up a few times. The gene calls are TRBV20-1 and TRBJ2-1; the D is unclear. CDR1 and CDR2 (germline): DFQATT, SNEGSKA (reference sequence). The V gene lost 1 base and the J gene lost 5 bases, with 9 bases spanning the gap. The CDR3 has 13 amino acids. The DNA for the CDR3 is TGCAGTGCTAGAGTTGAAGTCCACAATGAGCAGTTCTTC. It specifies CSARVEVHNEQFF.